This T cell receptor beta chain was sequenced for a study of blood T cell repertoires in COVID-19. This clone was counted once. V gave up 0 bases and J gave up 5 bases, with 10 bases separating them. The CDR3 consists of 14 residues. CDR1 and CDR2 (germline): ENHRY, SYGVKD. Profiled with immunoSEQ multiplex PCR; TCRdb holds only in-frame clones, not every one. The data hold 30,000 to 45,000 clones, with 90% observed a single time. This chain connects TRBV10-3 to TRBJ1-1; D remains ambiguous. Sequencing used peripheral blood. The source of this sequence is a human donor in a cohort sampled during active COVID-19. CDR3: CAISESTIKTEAFF. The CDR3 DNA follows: TGTGCCATCAGTGAGTCGACTATCAAGACTGAAGCTTTCTTT.